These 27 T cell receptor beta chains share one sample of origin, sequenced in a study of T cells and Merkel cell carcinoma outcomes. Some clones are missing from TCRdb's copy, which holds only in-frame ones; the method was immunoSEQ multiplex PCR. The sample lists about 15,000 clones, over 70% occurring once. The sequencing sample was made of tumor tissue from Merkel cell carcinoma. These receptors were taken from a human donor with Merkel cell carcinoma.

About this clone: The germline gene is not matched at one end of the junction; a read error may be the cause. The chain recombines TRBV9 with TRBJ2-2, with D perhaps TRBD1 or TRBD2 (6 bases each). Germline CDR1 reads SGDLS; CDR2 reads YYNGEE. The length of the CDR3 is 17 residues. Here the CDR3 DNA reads TGTGCCAGCAGCGTATCGTGGGGGGCGACTTACACCGGGAAGCTGTTTTTT. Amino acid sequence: CASSVSWGATYTGKLFF.

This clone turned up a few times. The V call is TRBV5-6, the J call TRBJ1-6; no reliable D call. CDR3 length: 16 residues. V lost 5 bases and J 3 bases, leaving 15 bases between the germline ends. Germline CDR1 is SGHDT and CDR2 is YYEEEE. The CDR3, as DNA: TGTGCCAGCAGTGGACGTACGTCGTTCTATAATTCACCCCTCCACTTT. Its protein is CASSGRTSFYNSPLHF.

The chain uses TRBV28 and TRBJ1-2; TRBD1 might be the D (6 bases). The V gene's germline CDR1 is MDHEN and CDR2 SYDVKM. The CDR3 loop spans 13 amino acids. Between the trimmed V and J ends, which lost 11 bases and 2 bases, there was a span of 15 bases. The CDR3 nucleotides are TGTGCCGGACAGACAAATAAAAACTATGGCTACACCTTC. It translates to CAGQTNKNYGYTF.

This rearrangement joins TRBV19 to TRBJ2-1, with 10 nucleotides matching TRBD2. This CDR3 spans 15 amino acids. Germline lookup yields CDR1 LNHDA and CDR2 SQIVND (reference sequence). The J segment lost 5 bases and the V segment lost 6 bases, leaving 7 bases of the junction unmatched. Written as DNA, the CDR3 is TGTGCCAGTAGCCCCTTAGCGGGGGGCAACAATGAGCAGTTCTTC. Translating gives CASSPLAGGNNEQFF.

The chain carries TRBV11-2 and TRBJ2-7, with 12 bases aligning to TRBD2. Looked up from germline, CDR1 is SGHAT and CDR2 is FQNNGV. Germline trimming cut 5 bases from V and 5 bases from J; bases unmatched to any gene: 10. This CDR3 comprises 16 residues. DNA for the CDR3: TGTGCCAGCAGCCCACCACTAGCGGGAGGTCTTGACGAGCAGTACTTC. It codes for CASSPPLAGGLDEQYF.

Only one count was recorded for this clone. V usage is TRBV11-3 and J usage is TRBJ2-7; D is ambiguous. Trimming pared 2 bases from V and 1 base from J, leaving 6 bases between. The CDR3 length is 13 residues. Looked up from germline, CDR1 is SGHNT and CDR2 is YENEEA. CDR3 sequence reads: CASSLYGSYEQYF. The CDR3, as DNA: TGTGCCAGCAGCTTATACGGATCCTACGAGCAGTACTTC.

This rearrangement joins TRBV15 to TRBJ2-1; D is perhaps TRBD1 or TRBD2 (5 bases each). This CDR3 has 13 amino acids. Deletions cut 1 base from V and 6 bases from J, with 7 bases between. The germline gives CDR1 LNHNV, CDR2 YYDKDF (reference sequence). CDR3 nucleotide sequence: TGTGCCACCAGCAGAGCTGGGGGCAATGAGCAGTTCTTC. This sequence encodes CATSRAGGNEQFF. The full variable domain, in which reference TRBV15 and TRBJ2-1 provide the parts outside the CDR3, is DAMVIQNPRYQVTQFGKPVTLSCSQTLNHNVMYWYQQKSSQAPKLLFHYYDKDFNNEADTPDNFQSRRPNTSFCFLDIRSPGLGDTAMYLCATSRAGGNEQFFGPGTRLTVL.

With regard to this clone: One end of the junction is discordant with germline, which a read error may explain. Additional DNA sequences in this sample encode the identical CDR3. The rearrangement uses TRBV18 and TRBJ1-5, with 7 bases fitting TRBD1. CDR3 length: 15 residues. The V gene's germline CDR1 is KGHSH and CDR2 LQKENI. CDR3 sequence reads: CASSPNRGRNQPQHF. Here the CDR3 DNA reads TGTGCTAGCTCACCCAACAGGGGTCGGAATCAGCCCCAGCATTTT.

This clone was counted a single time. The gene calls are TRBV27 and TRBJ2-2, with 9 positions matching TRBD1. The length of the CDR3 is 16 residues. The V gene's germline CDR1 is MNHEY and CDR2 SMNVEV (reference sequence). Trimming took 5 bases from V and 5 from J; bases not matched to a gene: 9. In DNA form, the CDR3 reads TGTGCCAGCAGTGACCCCGGGACAGGGATGACCGGGGAGCTGTTTTTT. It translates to CASSDPGTGMTGELFF.

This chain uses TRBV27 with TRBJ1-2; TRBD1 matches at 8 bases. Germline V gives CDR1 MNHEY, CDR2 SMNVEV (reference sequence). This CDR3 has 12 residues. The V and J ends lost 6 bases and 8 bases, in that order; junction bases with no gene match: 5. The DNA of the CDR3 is TGTGCCAGCAGAGGCAGGGGGCTAGGCTACACCTTC. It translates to CASRGRGLGYTF.

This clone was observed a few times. The CDR3 DNA reads TGCGCCAGCAGTGAGCTGGGGACGCTTAACACCGGGGAGCTGTTTTTT. This codes for CASSELGTLNTGELFF. The chain is built from TRBV10-2 and TRBJ2-2; TRBD1 or TRBD2 may be the D gene (5 bases each). Germline V CDR1 and CDR2: WSHSY, SAAADI. V shed 2 bases and J shed 2 bases, with 12 bases lying between them. This CDR3 is 16 amino acids long.

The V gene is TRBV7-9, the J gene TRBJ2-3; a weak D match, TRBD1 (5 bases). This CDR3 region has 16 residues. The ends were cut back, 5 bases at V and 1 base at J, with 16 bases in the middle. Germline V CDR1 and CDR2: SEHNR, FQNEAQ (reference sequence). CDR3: CASSPWGSEGTDTQYF. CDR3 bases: TGTGCCAGCAGCCCCTGGGGCAGCGAGGGCACAGATACGCAGTATTTT.

CDR3 nucleotides: TGTGCCAGCAGCTCAACTTCCATCGGGACAGGGGATCGGGGCACTGAAGCTTTCTTT. It codes for CASSSTSIGTGDRGTEAFF. This sequence joins TRBV7-9 and TRBJ1-1, with 10 bases identical to TRBD1. The CDR3 is 19 residues long. J lost 4 bases, V lost 4 bases, and 18 bases had no gene match. The germline V gene encodes CDR1 SEHNR and CDR2 FQNEAQ (reference sequence). Looking up the rest from reference TRBV7-9 and TRBJ1-1 gives the full variable domain: DTGVSQNPRHKITKRGQNVTFRCDPISEHNRLYWYRQTLGQGPEFLTYFQNEAQLEKSRLLSDRFSAERPKGSFSTLEIQRTEQGDSAMYLCASSSTSIGTGDRGTEAFFGQGTRLTVV.

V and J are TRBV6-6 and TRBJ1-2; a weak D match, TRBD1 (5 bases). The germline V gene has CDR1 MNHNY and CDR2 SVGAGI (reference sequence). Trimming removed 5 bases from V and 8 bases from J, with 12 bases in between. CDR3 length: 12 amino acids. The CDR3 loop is CASSRQTQGYTF. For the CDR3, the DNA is TGTGCCAGCAGTAGACAGACTCAAGGCTACACCTTC.

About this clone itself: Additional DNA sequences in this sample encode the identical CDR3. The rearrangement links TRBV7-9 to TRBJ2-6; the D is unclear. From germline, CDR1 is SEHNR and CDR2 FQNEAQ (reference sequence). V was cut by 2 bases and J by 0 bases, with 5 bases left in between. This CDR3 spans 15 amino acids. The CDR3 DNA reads TGTGCCAGCAGCTTACGAGTCTCTGGGGCCAACGTCCTGACTTTC. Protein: CASSLRVSGANVLTF.

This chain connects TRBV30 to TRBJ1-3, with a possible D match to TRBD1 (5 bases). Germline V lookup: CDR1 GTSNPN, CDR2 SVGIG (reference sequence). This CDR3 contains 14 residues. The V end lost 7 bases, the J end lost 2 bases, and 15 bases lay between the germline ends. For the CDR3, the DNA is TGTGCCTTAGCAGCAGGGATAACTGGAAACACCATATATTTT. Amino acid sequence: CALAAGITGNTIYF.

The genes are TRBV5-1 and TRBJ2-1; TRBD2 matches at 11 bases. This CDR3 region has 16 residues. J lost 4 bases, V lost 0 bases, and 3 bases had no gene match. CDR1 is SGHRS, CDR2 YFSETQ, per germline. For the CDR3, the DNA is TGCGCCAGCAGCTTGGTGACTAGCGGGACATACAATGAGCAGTTCTTC. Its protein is CASSLVTSGTYNEQFF.

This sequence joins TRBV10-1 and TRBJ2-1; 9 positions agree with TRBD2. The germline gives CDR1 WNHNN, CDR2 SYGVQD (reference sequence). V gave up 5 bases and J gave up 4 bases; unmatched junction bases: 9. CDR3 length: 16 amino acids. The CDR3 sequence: CASSMTGSGGYNEQFF. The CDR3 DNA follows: TGCGCCAGCAGTATGACCGGGAGCGGGGGGTACAATGAGCAGTTCTTC.

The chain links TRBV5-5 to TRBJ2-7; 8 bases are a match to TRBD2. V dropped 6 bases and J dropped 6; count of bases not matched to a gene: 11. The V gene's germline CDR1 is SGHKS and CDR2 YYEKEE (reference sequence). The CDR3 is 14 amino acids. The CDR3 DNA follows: TGTGCCAGCAACTCTGGGCTAGCGGGCTTCGAGCAGTACTTC. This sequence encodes CASNSGLAGFEQYF. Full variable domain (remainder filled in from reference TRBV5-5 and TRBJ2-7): DAGVTQSPTHLIKTRGQQVTLRCSPISGHKSVSWYQQVLGQGPQFIFQYYEKEERGRGNFPDRFSARQFPNYSSELNVNALLLGDSALYLCASNSGLAGFEQYFGPGTRLTVT.

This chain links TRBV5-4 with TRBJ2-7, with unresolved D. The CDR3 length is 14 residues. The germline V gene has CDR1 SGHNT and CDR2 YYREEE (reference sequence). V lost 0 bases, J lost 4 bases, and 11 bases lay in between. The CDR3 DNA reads TGTGCCAGCAGCTTGGTAGGCGGTCATTACGAGCAGTACTTC. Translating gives CASSLVGGHYEQYF. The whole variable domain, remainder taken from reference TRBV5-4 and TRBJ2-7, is ETGVTQSPTHLIKTRGQQVTLRCSSQSGHNTVSWYQQALGQGPQFIFQYYREEENGRGNFPPRFSGLQFPNYSSELNVNALELDDSALYLCASSLVGGHYEQYFGPGTRLTVT.

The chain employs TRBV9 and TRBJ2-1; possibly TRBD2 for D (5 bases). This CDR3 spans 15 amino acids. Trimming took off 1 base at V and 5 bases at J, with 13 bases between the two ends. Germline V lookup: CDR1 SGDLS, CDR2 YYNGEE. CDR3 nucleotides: TGTGCCAGCAGCGTATCCCTAGCAAGGGACAATGAGCAGTTCTTC. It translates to CASSVSLARDNEQFF. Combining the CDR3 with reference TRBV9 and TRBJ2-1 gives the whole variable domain DSGVTQTPKHLITATGQRVTLRCSPRSGDLSVYWYQQSLDQGLQFLIQYYNGEERAKGNILERFSAQQFPDLHSELNLSSLELGDSALYFCASSVSLARDNEQFFGPGTRLTVL.

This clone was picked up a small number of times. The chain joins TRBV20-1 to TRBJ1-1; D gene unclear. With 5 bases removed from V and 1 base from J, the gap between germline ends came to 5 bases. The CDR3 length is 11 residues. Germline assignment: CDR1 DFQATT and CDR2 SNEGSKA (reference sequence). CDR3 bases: TGCAGTGCTTATCCGAACACTGAAGCTTTCTTT. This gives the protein CSAYPNTEAFF.

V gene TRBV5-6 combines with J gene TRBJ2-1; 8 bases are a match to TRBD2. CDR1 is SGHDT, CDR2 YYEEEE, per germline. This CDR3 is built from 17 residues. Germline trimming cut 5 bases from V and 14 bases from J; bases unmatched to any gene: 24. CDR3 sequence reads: CASSWGPLLFPGTREFF. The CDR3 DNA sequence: TGTGCCAGCAGTTGGGGCCCGCTCTTGTTTCCCGGGACTAGGGAGTTCTTC.

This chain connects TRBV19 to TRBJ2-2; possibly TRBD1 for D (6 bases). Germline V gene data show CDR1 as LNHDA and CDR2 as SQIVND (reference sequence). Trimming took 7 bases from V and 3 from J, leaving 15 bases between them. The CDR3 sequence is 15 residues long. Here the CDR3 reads CASKLGGLDTGELFF. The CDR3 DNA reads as TGTGCCAGTAAATTAGGGGGATTAGACACCGGGGAGCTGTTTTTT.

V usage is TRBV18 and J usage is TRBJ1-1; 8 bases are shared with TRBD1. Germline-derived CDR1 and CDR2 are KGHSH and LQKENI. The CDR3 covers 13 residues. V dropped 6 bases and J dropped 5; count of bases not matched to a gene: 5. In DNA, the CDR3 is TGTGCCAGCTCTCAGGGGGCGGATACTGAAGCTTTCTTT. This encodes CASSQGADTEAFF.

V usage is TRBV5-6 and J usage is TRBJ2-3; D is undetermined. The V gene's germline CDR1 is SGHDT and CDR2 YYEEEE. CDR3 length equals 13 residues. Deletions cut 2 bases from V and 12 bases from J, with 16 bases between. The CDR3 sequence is CASSFPTSPGQYF. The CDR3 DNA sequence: TGTGCCAGCAGCTTCCCGACTTCCCCCGGTCAGTATTTT.

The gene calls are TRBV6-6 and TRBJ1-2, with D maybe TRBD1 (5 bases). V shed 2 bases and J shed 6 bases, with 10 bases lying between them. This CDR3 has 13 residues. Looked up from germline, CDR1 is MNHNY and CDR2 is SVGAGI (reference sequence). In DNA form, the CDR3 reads TGTGCCAGCAGTTACCAGGGTGCTGATGGCTACACCTTC. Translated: CASSYQGADGYTF.